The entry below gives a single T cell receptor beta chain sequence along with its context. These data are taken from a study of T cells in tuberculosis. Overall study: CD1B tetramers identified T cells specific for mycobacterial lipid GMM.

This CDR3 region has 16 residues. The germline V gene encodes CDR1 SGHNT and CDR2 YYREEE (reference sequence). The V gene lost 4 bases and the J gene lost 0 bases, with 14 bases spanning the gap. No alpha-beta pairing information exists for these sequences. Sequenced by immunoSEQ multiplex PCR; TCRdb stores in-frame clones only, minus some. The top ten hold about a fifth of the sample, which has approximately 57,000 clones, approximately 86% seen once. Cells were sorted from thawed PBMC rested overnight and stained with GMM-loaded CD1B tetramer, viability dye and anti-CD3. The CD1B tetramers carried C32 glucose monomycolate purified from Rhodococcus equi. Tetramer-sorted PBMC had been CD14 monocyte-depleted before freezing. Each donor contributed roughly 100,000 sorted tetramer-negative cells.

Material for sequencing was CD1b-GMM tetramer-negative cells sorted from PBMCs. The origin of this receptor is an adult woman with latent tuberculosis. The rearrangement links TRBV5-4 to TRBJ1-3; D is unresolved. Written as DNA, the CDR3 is TGTGCCAGCAGCCCCGGAGGGTGGAACTCTGGAAACACCATATATTTT. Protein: CASSPGGWNSGNTIYF. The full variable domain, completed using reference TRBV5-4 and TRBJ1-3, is ETGVTQSPTHLIKTRGQQVTLRCSSQSGHNTVSWYQQALGQGPQFIFQYYREEENGRGNFPPRFSGLQFPNYSSELNVNALELDDSALYLCASSPGGWNSGNTIYFGEGSWLTVV.